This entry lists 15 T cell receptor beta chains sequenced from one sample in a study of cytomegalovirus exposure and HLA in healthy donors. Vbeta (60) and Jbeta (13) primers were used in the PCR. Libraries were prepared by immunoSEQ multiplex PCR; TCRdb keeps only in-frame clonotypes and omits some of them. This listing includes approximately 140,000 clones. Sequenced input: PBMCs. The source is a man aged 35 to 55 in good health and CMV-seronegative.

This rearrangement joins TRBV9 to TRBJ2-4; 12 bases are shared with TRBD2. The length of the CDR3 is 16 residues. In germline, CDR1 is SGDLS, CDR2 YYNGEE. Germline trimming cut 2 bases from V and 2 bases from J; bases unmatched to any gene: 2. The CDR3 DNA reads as TGTGCCAGCAGCGTTCTAGCGGGGGGGCCCAAAAACATTCAGTACTTC. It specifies CASSVLAGGPKNIQYF.

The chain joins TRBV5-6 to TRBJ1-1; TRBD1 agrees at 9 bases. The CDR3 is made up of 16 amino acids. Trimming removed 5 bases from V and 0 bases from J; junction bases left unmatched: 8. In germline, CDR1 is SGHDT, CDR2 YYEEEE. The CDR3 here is CASRSDRGRMNTEAFF. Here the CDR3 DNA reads TGTGCCAGCAGATCGGACAGGGGAAGGATGAACACTGAAGCTTTCTTT.

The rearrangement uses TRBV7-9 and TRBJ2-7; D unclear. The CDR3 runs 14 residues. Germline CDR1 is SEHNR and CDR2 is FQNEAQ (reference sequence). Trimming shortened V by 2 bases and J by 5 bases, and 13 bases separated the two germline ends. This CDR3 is CASSLRQDSNEQYF. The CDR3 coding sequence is TGTGCCAGCAGCTTACGGCAGGATAGTAACGAGCAGTACTTC.

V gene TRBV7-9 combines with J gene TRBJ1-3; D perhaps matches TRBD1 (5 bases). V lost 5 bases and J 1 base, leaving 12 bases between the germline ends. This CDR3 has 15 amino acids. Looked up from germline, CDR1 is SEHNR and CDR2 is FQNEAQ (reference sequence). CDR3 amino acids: CASSQTELSGNTIYF. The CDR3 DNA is TGTGCCAGCAGCCAGACAGAGCTTTCTGGAAACACCATATATTTT.

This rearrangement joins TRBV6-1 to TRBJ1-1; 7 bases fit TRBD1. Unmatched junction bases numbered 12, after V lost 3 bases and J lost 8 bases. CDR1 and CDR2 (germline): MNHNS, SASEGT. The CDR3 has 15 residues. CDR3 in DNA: TGTGCCAGCAGTGATATCTCCAGGGGGTTTAAAGAAGCTTTCTTT. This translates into CASSDISRGFKEAFF.

CDR3 bases: TGTGCCACCTCCCAAAGACTAGCGGGGGCGGAGACGCAGTATTTT. Its protein product is CATSQRLAGAETQYF. This chain connects TRBV19 to TRBJ2-3; 12 bases are a match to TRBD2. Per the germline V gene, CDR1 is LNHDA and CDR2 is SQIVND (reference sequence). This CDR3 has 15 amino acids. The ends lost 10 bases at V and 9 bases at J; junction bases unmatched: 14.

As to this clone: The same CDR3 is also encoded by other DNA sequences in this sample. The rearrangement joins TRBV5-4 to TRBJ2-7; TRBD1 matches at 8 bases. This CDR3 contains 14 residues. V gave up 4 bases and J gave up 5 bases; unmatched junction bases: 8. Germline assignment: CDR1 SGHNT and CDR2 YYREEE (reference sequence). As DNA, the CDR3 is TGTGCCAGCAGCCTTCGACAGGGGCAGGACGAGCAGTACTTC. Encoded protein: CASSLRQGQDEQYF.

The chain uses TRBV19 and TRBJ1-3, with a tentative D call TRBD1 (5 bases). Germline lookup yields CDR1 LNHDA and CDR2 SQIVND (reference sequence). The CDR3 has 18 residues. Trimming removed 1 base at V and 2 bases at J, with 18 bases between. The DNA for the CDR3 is TGTGCCAGTAGTATAGGGGGCACCCCGTCAGAGCCTGGAAACACCATATATTTT. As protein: CASSIGGTPSEPGNTIYF.

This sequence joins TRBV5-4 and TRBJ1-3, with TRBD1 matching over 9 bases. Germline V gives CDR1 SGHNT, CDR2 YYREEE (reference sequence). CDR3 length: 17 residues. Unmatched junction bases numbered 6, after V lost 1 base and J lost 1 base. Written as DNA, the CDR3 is TGTGCCAGCAGCTTGATGACAGGGGGAGGTTCTGGAAACACCATATATTTT. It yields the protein CASSLMTGGGSGNTIYF.

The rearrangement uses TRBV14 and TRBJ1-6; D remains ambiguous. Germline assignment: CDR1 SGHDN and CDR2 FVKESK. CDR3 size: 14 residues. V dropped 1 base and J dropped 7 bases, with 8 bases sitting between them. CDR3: CASSQGTDNSPLHF. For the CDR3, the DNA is TGTGCCAGCAGCCAAGGGACTGACAATTCACCCCTCCACTTT.

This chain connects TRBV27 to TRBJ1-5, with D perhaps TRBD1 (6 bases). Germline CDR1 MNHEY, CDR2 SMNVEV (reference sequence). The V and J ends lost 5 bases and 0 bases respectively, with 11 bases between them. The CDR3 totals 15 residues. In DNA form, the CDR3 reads TGTGCCAGCAGTCGCGGGGGCCATAGCAATCAGCCCCAGCATTTT. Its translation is CASSRGGHSNQPQHF.

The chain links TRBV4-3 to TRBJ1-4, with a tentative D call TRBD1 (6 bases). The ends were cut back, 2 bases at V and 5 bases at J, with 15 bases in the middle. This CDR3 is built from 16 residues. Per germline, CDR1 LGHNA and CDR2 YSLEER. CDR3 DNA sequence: TGCGCCAGCAGCCAACATGGACAGAATCTAAATGAAAAACTGTTTTTT. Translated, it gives CASSQHGQNLNEKLFF.

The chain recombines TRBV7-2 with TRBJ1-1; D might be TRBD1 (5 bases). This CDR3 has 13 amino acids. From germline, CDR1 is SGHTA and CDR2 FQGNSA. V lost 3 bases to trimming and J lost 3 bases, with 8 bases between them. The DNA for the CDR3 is TGTGCCAGCAGCTTTTCGGGGGACACTGAAGCTTTCTTT. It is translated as CASSFSGDTEAFF.

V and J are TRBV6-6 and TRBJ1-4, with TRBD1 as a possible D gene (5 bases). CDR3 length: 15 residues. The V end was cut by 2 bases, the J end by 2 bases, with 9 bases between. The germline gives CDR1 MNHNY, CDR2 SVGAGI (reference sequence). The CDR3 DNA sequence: TGTGCCAGCAGTTACACGGGGGGGACTAATGAAAAACTGTTTTTT. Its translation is CASSYTGGTNEKLFF.

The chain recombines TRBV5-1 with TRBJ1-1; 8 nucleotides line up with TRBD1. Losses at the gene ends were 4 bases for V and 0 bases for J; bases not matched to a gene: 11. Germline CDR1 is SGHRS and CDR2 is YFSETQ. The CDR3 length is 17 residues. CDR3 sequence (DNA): TGCGCCAGCAGCATAGGACAGGGCCGGAATATGAACACTGAAGCTTTCTTT. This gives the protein CASSIGQGRNMNTEAFF.